The TCR beta chain under discussion was sequenced for a study of long-term antiretroviral therapy in people with HIV. V was clipped by 0 bases and J by 3 bases, with 9 bases between them. Germline CDR1 reads ENHRY; CDR2 reads SYGVKD. This CDR3 region has 14 residues. There were no participants with HIV treated outside the United States. Findings and limits, study-wide: Nothing was known about ART adherence, viral resistance or changes in therapy.

A word on this clone: Its antigen is not identified.

Survey level was the resolution at which the v3.0 immunoSEQ assay ran. The data were produced by immunoSEQ multiplex PCR, yet TCRdb's version contains in-frame clones alone and is incomplete. The sample carries about 30,000 clones, about 95% recorded once. The starting material was unsorted PBMCs, obtained approximately 6.1 years after starting antiretroviral therapy. The chain combines TRBV10-3 with TRBJ2-7, with D possibly matching TRBD2 (5 bases). This TCR was sampled from a man between 25 and 39 years old with HIV. The CDR3 region is CAISESLANYEQYF. The CDR3 nucleotides are TGTGCCATCAGTGAGTCCTTAGCGAACTACGAGCAGTACTTC.